A single sample is the source of the 30 T cell receptor beta chains below, sequenced in a study of shared clonotypes between healthy human individuals. This table comes from immunoSEQ multiplex PCR, and its TCRdb copy is limited to in-frame clones, with some not included. The table has millions of clones, 93% seen once. The sample consisted of naive CD4+ T cells from PBMCs. Subset specified: CD45RA+ positively selected. Source of these receptors: a man between 18 and 35 years old in good health. Some clones in this sample may be carry-over from other donors' samples.

V usage is TRBV5-1 and J usage is TRBJ2-1; 9 bases agree with TRBD2. CDR1 is SGHRS and CDR2 is YFSETQ in the germline V gene. V lost 0 bases to trimming and J lost 8 bases; unmatched junction nucleotides: 3. CDR3 length: 14 residues. The CDR3 region has the DNA TGCGCCAGCAGCTTGGGTAGCGGGAGTTATGAGCAGTTCTTC. Its protein is CASSLGSGSYEQFF.

The chain combines TRBV7-2 with TRBJ1-2; weak D call: TRBD1 (6 bases). Germline CDR1 reads SGHTA; CDR2 reads FQGNSA. The CDR3 is 14 amino acids. The V end lost 5 bases, the J end lost 2 bases, and 12 bases lay between the germline ends. This chain's CDR3 is CASSTGQTNYGYTF. The CDR3 DNA is TGTGCCAGCAGCACCGGACAGACCAACTATGGCTACACCTTC.

The chain combines TRBV20-1 with TRBJ2-3; D uncertain. The V end was cut by 2 bases, the J end by 6 bases, with 6 bases between. CDR1 is DFQATT, CDR2 SNEGSKA, per germline (reference sequence). The CDR3 is 11 amino acids. CDR3: CSARRRDTQYF. The CDR3 DNA reads as TGCAGTGCTAGACGTAGGGATACGCAGTATTTT.

Here the CDR3 DNA reads TGTGCCAGCAGCTTAGTGGGAGGGTTCTACAATGAGCAGTTCTTC. Encoded protein: CASSLVGGFYNEQFF. This chain links TRBV7-6 with TRBJ2-1, with TRBD2 identical over 7 bases. V shed 1 base, J shed 3 bases, and the junction held 3 bases outside the gene matches. From germline, CDR1 is SGHVS and CDR2 FNYEAQ. The CDR3 contains 15 residues.

The V and J genes are TRBV18 and TRBJ1-5; TRBD1 matches at 8 bases. The CDR3 consists of 16 residues. Germline V lookup: CDR1 KGHSH, CDR2 LQKENI. Germline trimming cut 3 bases from V and 0 bases from J; bases unmatched to any gene: 4. The CDR3 sequence is CASSPGQGSSNQPQHF. CDR3 DNA sequence: TGTGCCAGCTCACCCGGACAGGGATCTAGCAATCAGCCCCAGCATTTT.

This clone was seen more than once but under ten times. This chain joins TRBV7-2 and TRBJ2-5; 7 positions agree with TRBD2. The CDR3 sequence is 14 residues long. Germline CDR1 is SGHTA and CDR2 is FQGNSA. V shed 4 bases and J 5 bases; nucleotides not matched to a gene: 7. CDR3 DNA: TGTGCCAGCAGCTCAAGGACTAGTCTGGAGACCCAGTACTTC. This gives the protein CASSSRTSLETQYF.

This chain connects TRBV7-7 to TRBJ2-1; 10 bases line up with TRBD2. The germline gives CDR1 SSHAT, CDR2 FNYEAQ (reference sequence). There are 14 residues in the CDR3. V lost 5 bases, J lost 8 bases, and 6 bases stayed unmatched. The CDR3 DNA follows: TGTGCCAGCAGCCGCCTAGCGGGAGAAGATGAGCAGTTCTTC. This encodes CASSRLAGEDEQFF. Drawing the rest from reference TRBV7-7 and TRBJ2-1, the complete variable domain is GAGVSQSPRYKVTKRGQDVTLRCDPISSHATLYWYQQALGQGPEFLTYFNYEAQPDKSGLPSDRFSAERPEGSISTLTIQRTEQRDSAMYRCASSRLAGEDEQFFGPGTRLTVL.

This clone was counted between two and nine times. Other DNA sequences in this sample translate to the same CDR3. The rearrangement links TRBV7-9 to TRBJ1-1; TRBD1 aligns across 9 bases. CDR1 and CDR2 (germline): SEHNR, FQNEAQ (reference sequence). The junction had 1 base not matched to a gene; V was cut back by 1 base and J by 7 bases. CDR3 size: 13 residues. CDR3 sequence: CASSLGTGVEAFF. Here the CDR3 DNA reads TGTGCCAGCAGCTTAGGGACAGGGGTTGAAGCTTTCTTT. Drawing the rest from reference TRBV7-9 and TRBJ1-1, the complete variable domain is DTGVSQNPRHKITKRGQNVTFRCDPISEHNRLYWYRQTLGQGPEFLTYFQNEAQLEKSRLLSDRFSAERPKGSFSTLEIQRTEQGDSAMYLCASSLGTGVEAFFGQGTRLTVV.

The rearrangement joins TRBV7-2 to TRBJ2-2, with a possible D match to TRBD2 (5 bases). Looked up from germline, CDR1 is SGHTA and CDR2 is FQGNSA. CDR3 length: 15 residues. V was clipped by 5 bases and J by 8 bases, with 18 bases between them. The CDR3 spells CASSPRLPQRGELFF. The CDR3 coding sequence is TGTGCCAGCAGCCCTCGACTACCCCAAAGGGGGGAGCTGTTTTTT.

This chain links TRBV19 with TRBJ1-5; TRBD1 matches 8 bases. The CDR3 covers 15 residues. V lost 4 bases, J lost 3 bases, and 5 bases stayed unmatched. In germline, CDR1 is LNHDA, CDR2 SQIVND (reference sequence). The CDR3 loop is CASSTGTGLNQPQHF. The CDR3 nucleotides read TGTGCCAGTAGTACCGGGACAGGCCTCAATCAGCCCCAGCATTTT.

The rearrangement uses TRBV7-3 and TRBJ1-1; D might be TRBD1 (5 bases). Germline lookup yields CDR1 SGHTA and CDR2 FQGTGA. The V end was cut by 2 bases, the J end by 4 bases, with 14 bases between. This CDR3 comprises 15 residues. The CDR3 coding sequence is TGTGCCAGCAGCTTACTTCCAGGGTTAGTCACTGAAGCTTTCTTT. As protein: CASSLLPGLVTEAFF. Drawing the rest from reference TRBV7-3 and TRBJ1-1, the complete variable domain is GAGVSQTPSNKVTEKGKYVELRCDPISGHTALYWYRQSLGQGPEFLIYFQGTGAADDSGLPNDRFFAVRPEGSVSTLKIQRTERGDSAVYLCASSLLPGLVTEAFFGQGTRLTVV.

The chain joins TRBV2 to TRBJ2-1, with D maybe TRBD1 (6 bases). The CDR3 covers 15 residues. The germline V gene encodes CDR1 SNHLY and CDR2 FYNNEI. Deletions cut 3 bases from V and 2 bases from J, with 11 bases between. The CDR3 coding sequence is TGTGCCAGCAGTGAGTGGTCAGGGGCCTACAATGAGCAGTTCTTC. Amino acid sequence: CASSEWSGAYNEQFF.

The chain employs TRBV5-1 and TRBJ2-6; weak D call: TRBD1 (6 bases). Germline lookup yields CDR1 SGHRS and CDR2 YFSETQ. V was trimmed by 4 bases and J by 1 base, leaving 21 bases between them. The CDR3 has 19 amino acids. The CDR3 is CASSPQQGIAPSGANVLTF. CDR3 in DNA: TGCGCCAGCAGCCCACAACAGGGAATAGCTCCTTCTGGGGCCAACGTCCTGACTTTC.

This clone appeared once. The chain links TRBV6-6 to TRBJ2-7, with D hard to call. CDR1 and CDR2 from the germline V gene are MNHNY and SVGAGI (reference sequence). Trimming took 6 bases from V and 3 from J, leaving 18 bases between them. CDR3 length: 15 amino acids. The CDR3 reads CASSRNQIVVYEQYF. Here the CDR3 DNA reads TGTGCCAGCAGCCGGAACCAGATAGTTGTCTACGAGCAGTACTTC.

V is TRBV5-1 and J is TRBJ2-1; D possibly corresponds to TRBD1 (5 bases). The germline CDR1 and CDR2 sequences are SGHRS and YFSETQ. The length of the CDR3 is 13 residues. The ends were cut back, 6 bases at V and 8 bases at J, with 15 bases in the middle. The CDR3, as DNA: TGCGCCAGCACCCTCACAGGACCCTATGAGCAGTTCTTC. This codes for CASTLTGPYEQFF.

Points on this clone: Other nucleotide sequences from this sample produce the same CDR3. V and J are TRBV5-1 and TRBJ1-4, with D perhaps matching TRBD1 (5 bases). Germline loops: CDR1 SGHRS, CDR2 YFSETQ. This CDR3 is built from 14 residues. The germline V and J ends were trimmed by 5 bases and 2 bases, with 10 bases remaining between them. The CDR3 sequence: CASSPGTTNEKLFF. In DNA form, the CDR3 reads TGCGCCAGCAGTCCCGGGACTACTAATGAAAAACTGTTTTTT. The variable domain in full, with the rest retrieved from reference TRBV5-1 and TRBJ1-4, is KAGVTQTPRYLIKTRGQQVTLSCSPISGHRSVSWYQQTPGQGLQFLFEYFSETQRNKGNFPGRFSGRQFSNSRSEMNVSTLELGDSALYLCASSPGTTNEKLFFGSGTQLSVL.

The chain combines TRBV5-6 with TRBJ1-2; unclear D gene. The CDR3 has 14 amino acids. CDR1 SGHDT and CDR2 YYEEEE come from the germline V gene. V was cut by 5 bases and J by 3 bases, with 14 bases left in between. The CDR3 DNA sequence: TGTGCCAGCAGTTTAGGCAGCTATCACTATGGCTACACCTTC. Protein sequence: CASSLGSYHYGYTF.

A single count supports this clone. The chain is built from TRBV28 and TRBJ2-7, with 12 nucleotides matching TRBD2. The CDR3 extends over 16 amino acids. The V gene's germline CDR1 is MDHEN and CDR2 SYDVKM. After removal of 7 bases from V and 5 bases from J, the junction contained 12 bases not matched to a gene. DNA of the CDR3: TGTGCCAGCACCCCCCCGCTAGCGGGAGGGCCGAACGAGCAGTACTTC. Its protein product is CASTPPLAGGPNEQYF.

The gene calls are TRBV5-1 and TRBJ2-1; D is unresolved. V was pared by 4 bases and J by 4 bases, with 12 bases between. Germline CDR1 is SGHRS and CDR2 is YFSETQ. The CDR3 runs to 14 residues. The CDR3 sequence: CASSPGGRYNEQFF. In nucleotides, the CDR3 is TGCGCCAGCAGCCCCGGTGGTAGGTACAATGAGCAGTTCTTC. Looking up the rest from reference TRBV5-1 and TRBJ2-1 gives the full variable domain: KAGVTQTPRYLIKTRGQQVTLSCSPISGHRSVSWYQQTPGQGLQFLFEYFSETQRNKGNFPGRFSGRQFSNSRSEMNVSTLELGDSALYLCASSPGGRYNEQFFGPGTRLTVL.

The chain carries TRBV28 and TRBJ2-1, with 7 positions matching TRBD1. V trimming: 2 bases; J trimming: 6 bases; junction bases outside the gene matches: 7. The germline V gene encodes CDR1 MDHEN and CDR2 SYDVKM. The CDR3 loop spans 15 amino acids. The CDR3 DNA sequence: TGTGCCAGCAGTTTAATCCCAGCAGGGGGCAATGAGCAGTTCTTC. This sequence encodes CASSLIPAGGNEQFF.

This chain links TRBV7-9 with TRBJ1-1; 8 bases agree with TRBD1. Germline CDR1 and CDR2: SEHNR and FQNEAQ (reference sequence). This CDR3 has 14 residues. V trimming: 0 bases; J trimming: 7 bases; junction bases outside the gene matches: 4. The CDR3: CASSLASTGDEAFF. DNA for the CDR3: TGTGCCAGCAGCTTAGCCTCGACAGGGGATGAAGCTTTCTTT.

The chain uses TRBV5-6 and TRBJ1-3; TRBD1 matches 7 bases. J was trimmed by 0 bases and V by 2 bases; bases with no gene match: 5. The CDR3 totals 16 residues. The germline V gene has CDR1 SGHDT and CDR2 YYEEEE. This CDR3 reads CASSFNRGHSGNTIYF. For the CDR3, the DNA is TGTGCCAGCAGCTTTAACAGGGGCCACTCTGGAAACACCATATATTTT.

This rearrangement joins TRBV28 to TRBJ2-5, with D maybe TRBD1 (7 bases). Trimming removed 10 bases at V and 1 base at J, with 19 bases between. Germline V gene lookup returns CDR1 MDHEN and CDR2 SYDVKM. CDR3 size: 15 residues. The CDR3 reads CATRGLAKFQETQYF. As DNA, the CDR3 is TGTGCCACAAGGGGGCTAGCGAAATTCCAAGAGACCCAGTACTTC.

This clone came up once. Other DNA sequences in this sample translate to the same CDR3. This chain joins TRBV6-5 and TRBJ1-1; no definite D call. The CDR3 length is 14 residues. Trimming stripped 0 bases from V and 0 bases from J, with 5 bases between. The germline CDR1 and CDR2 sequences are MNHEY and SVGAGI. This chain's CDR3 is CASSYSRMNTEAFF. The CDR3 DNA reads TGTGCCAGCAGTTACTCGAGAATGAACACTGAAGCTTTCTTT.

The chain couples TRBV12-5 to TRBJ2-2, with D uncertain. Trimming stripped 1 base from V and 6 bases from J, with 9 bases between. The CDR3 spans 14 residues. Germline V gene data show CDR1 as LGHNT and CDR2 as FRNRAP. CDR3 amino acids: CASGLGSWAGELFF. The CDR3 DNA follows: TGTGCTAGTGGTTTGGGGAGCTGGGCCGGGGAGCTGTTTTTT.

The chain carries TRBV2 and TRBJ2-7, with D possibly matching TRBD1 (5 bases). Germline V lookup: CDR1 SNHLY, CDR2 FYNNEI. The CDR3 sequence is 14 residues long. Trimming shortened V by 7 bases and J by 0 bases, and 13 bases separated the two germline ends. The chain's CDR3 is CASNLGPSSYEQYF. DNA of the CDR3: TGTGCCAGCAATTTGGGGCCGAGCTCCTACGAGCAGTACTTC.

V is TRBV10-3 and J is TRBJ1-1; unclear D gene. Germline values: CDR1 ENHRY, CDR2 SYGVKD. Trimming removed 3 bases from V and 0 bases from J, with 8 bases in between. The CDR3 totals 14 residues. The CDR3 loop reads CAISDPSLNTEAFF. The DNA of the CDR3 is TGTGCCATCAGTGACCCCTCCCTGAACACTGAAGCTTTCTTT.

This clone has a handful of counts. This chain uses TRBV30 with TRBJ2-1; 12 positions agree with TRBD2. The trim removed 5 bases at V and 8 bases at J, leaving 4 bases unmatched. Germline lookup yields CDR1 GTSNPN and CDR2 SVGIG (reference sequence). The CDR3 is 13 residues long. The CDR3 DNA reads TGTGCCTGGGGACTAGCGGGAAACTATGAGCAGTTCTTC. It encodes CAWGLAGNYEQFF.

The rearrangement links TRBV27 to TRBJ2-3, with D uncertain. The V gene's germline CDR1 is MNHEY and CDR2 SMNVEV (reference sequence). This CDR3 comprises 15 residues. V dropped 2 bases and J dropped 4 bases, with 13 bases sitting between them. CDR3: CASSLGQVGADTQYF. CDR3 nucleotides: TGTGCCAGCAGTTTAGGGCAGGTCGGTGCAGATACGCAGTATTTT.

Regarding this clone: This sample includes further DNA sequences coding for the same CDR3. V gene TRBV29-1 combines with J gene TRBJ1-4; no definite D call. V lost 0 bases and J 6 bases, leaving 5 bases between the germline ends. Per germline, CDR1 SQVTM and CDR2 ANQGSEA. There are 12 residues in the CDR3. In DNA, the CDR3 is TGCAGCGTTGAAGAAGGAGATGAAAAACTGTTTTTT. This sequence encodes CSVEEGDEKLFF.